This TCR beta chain was captured by sequencing in a study of cytotoxic CD8 clonotypes in ibrutinib-treated CLL. Concerning this clone: Its antigen remains unidentified.

The CDR3 extends over 13 amino acids. Germline CDR1 is SGDLS and CDR2 is YYNGEE. V was cut by 0 bases and J by 3 bases, with 6 bases left in between. TCRdb's table, derived via immunoSEQ multiplex PCR, lists solely in-frame clones and lacks some. The sample records more than 15,000 clones, about 61% being singletons. Study conclusions and caveats: Contraction or stability on treatment was seen for public clonotypes, which were uncommon. Upon ibrutinib response clonality rose, and upon progression it fell back toward baseline. While tracking circulating CD8+ T-cell counts, baseline clonality exceeded that of age-matched healthy donors.

V and J are TRBV9 and TRBJ1-1, with no clear D. The clonotype originates from a human donor with chronic lymphocytic leukemia. Sequenced material: PBMCs, taken after 12 months of ibrutinib treatment. The CDR3 reads CASSVDVDTEAFF. CDR3 nucleotide sequence: TGTGCCAGCAGCGTAGATGTGGACACTGAAGCTTTCTTT.